Listed below are T cell receptor beta chains from one sample, sequenced in a study of CDR3 diversity in severe acne. TCRdb reanalysed the PCR reads using MiXCR and keeps one entry per CDR3 protein. This table holds 65,000 to 95,000 distinct CDR3 sequences, around 50% found once. Sequencing was carried out using blood. The receptor set was obtained from a male donor in good health, without acne. Each CDR3 is given with its conserved first and last residue. A D gene is named only where the DNA matches it firmly. The listing skips clone size in some rows; elsewhere it reads once, few, many or a size class.

clone_size: -
d_call: TRBD1
j_call: TRBJ2-5
v_call: TRBV11-1
cdr3_nt: TGTGCCAGCAGCTTGCCCGGGACAGGGGGAGAGACCCAGTACTTC
cdr3_aa: CASSLPGTGGETQYF

clone_size: -
d_call: -
j_call: TRBJ2-5
v_call: TRBV5-1
cdr3_nt: TGCGCCAGCAGCTTGGTTGTCGGTCAGCCCCAGTACTTC
cdr3_aa: CASSLVVGQPQYF

clone_size: few
d_call: -
j_call: TRBJ2-7
v_call: TRBV7-9
cdr3_nt: TGTGCCAGCAGCTTAGGGACGGGCGAGCAGTACTTC
cdr3_aa: CASSLGTGEQYF

clone_size: medium-sized
d_call: TRBD1
j_call: TRBJ1-3
v_call: TRBV7-7
cdr3_nt: TGTGCCCAACATCCGGAGGGGGCATTAAAGAACACCATATATTTT
cdr3_aa: CAQHPEGALKNTIYF

clone_size: -
d_call: -
j_call: TRBJ2-5
v_call: TRBV29-1
cdr3_nt: TGCAGCGTTGCCATCAGCGGACAAGAGACCCAGTACTTC
cdr3_aa: CSVAISGQETQYF

clone_size: many
d_call: TRBD2
j_call: TRBJ2-5
v_call: TRBV2
cdr3_nt: TGTGCCAGCAGGACTAGCGGGAGCGGGGAGACCCAGTACTTC
cdr3_aa: CASRTSGSGETQYF

clone_size: medium-sized
d_call: -
j_call: TRBJ2-7
v_call: TRBV11-2
cdr3_nt: TGTGCCAGCAGCTTAGGGCACAGCTCCTACGAGCAGTACTTC
cdr3_aa: CASSLGHSSYEQYF

clone_size: many
d_call: TRBD1
j_call: TRBJ2-2
v_call: TRBV2
cdr3_nt: TGTGCCAGCAGGACCGGGACAGCTAGCGGGGAGCTGTTTTTT
cdr3_aa: CASRTGTASGELFF

clone_size: -
d_call: -
j_call: TRBJ1-1
v_call: TRBV30
cdr3_nt: TGTGCCTGGAAAGGGGTATACACTGAAGCTTTCTTT
cdr3_aa: CAWKGVYTEAFF

clone_size: -
d_call: -
j_call: TRBJ1-5
v_call: TRBV2
cdr3_nt: TGTGCCAGCAGCAATATAGGCTCGGGGAAGCCCCAGCATTTT
cdr3_aa: CASSNIGSGKPQHF

clone_size: -
d_call: TRBD1
j_call: TRBJ1-2
v_call: TRBV30
cdr3_nt: TGTGCCTGGAGTGCTCGACAGGGGAGGAACTATGGCTACACCTTC
cdr3_aa: CAWSARQGRNYGYTF

clone_size: -
d_call: TRBD1
j_call: TRBJ2-7
v_call: TRBV29-1
cdr3_nt: TGCAGCGTTCCTACCGGGACAGGGTACGAGCAGTACTTC
cdr3_aa: CSVPTGTGYEQYF

clone_size: few
d_call: TRBD2
j_call: TRBJ2-2
v_call: TRBV24-1
cdr3_nt: TGTGCCACCAGTGATAAATGGCAGACTAGCGGGAACACCGGGGAGCTGTTTTTT
cdr3_aa: CATSDKWQTSGNTGELFF

clone_size: -
d_call: -
j_call: TRBJ1-3
v_call: TRBV6-1
cdr3_nt: TGTGCCAGCAGTGATGGGGGTCCTGGAAACACCATATATTTT
cdr3_aa: CASSDGGPGNTIYF

clone_size: few
d_call: TRBD1
j_call: TRBJ1-2
v_call: TRBV28
cdr3_nt: TGTGCCAGCAGTTCCCCTCCCGACAGGGTCGGTGGCTACACCTTC
cdr3_aa: CASSSPPDRVGGYTF

clone_size: -
d_call: TRBD1
j_call: TRBJ2-5
v_call: TRBV19
cdr3_nt: TGTGCCAGCGAACTGGGACAGTCCTATAGCAATCAGCCCCAGTACTTC
cdr3_aa: CASELGQSYSNQPQYF

clone_size: -
d_call: -
j_call: TRBJ2-3
v_call: TRBV10-3
cdr3_nt: TGTGCCATCAGCGTGGGAGGTAGCGGAGGCACAGATACGCAGTATTTT
cdr3_aa: CAISVGGSGGTDTQYF

clone_size: -
d_call: -
j_call: TRBJ2-5
v_call: TRBV10-1
cdr3_nt: TGCGCCAGCAGTGATAAGCGGCAAGAGACCCAGTACTTC
cdr3_aa: CASSDKRQETQYF

clone_size: many
d_call: TRBD1
j_call: TRBJ1-2
v_call: TRBV7-2
cdr3_nt: TGTGCCAGCAGCCCGGGACAGGGGGCGCGCGGCTACACCTTC
cdr3_aa: CASSPGQGARGYTF

clone_size: many
d_call: -
j_call: TRBJ1-1
v_call: TRBV14
cdr3_nt: TGTGCCAGCAGCCACGACAGGATGAACACTGAAGCTTTCTTT
cdr3_aa: CASSHDRMNTEAFF

clone_size: -
d_call: -
j_call: TRBJ1-1
v_call: TRBV6-5
cdr3_nt: TGTGCCAGCCGAGCACTTTCGAACACTGAAGCTTTCTTT
cdr3_aa: CASRALSNTEAFF

clone_size: many
d_call: TRBD2
j_call: TRBJ2-3
v_call: TRBV9
cdr3_nt: TGTGCCAGCAGCCCACGGACTAGCGGGGGACCCTCAGATACGCAGTATTTT
cdr3_aa: CASSPRTSGGPSDTQYF

clone_size: -
d_call: -
j_call: TRBJ1-3
v_call: TRBV7-8
cdr3_nt: TGTGCCAGCAGCTCCGTCACGAGCTCTGGAAACACCATATATTTT
cdr3_aa: CASSSVTSSGNTIYF

clone_size: medium-sized
d_call: TRBD1
j_call: TRBJ2-3
v_call: TRBV20-1
cdr3_nt: TGCAGTGCTAAAGACCCAGGGGGTGGAGATACGCAGTATTTT
cdr3_aa: CSAKDPGGGDTQYF

clone_size: medium-sized
d_call: TRBD1
j_call: TRBJ2-5
v_call: TRBV7-9
cdr3_nt: TGTGCCAGCAGCTTAGCGGGACAGGGAAGGTACTTC
cdr3_aa: CASSLAGQGRYF

clone_size: -
d_call: TRBD2
j_call: TRBJ2-7
v_call: TRBV9
cdr3_nt: TGTGCCAGCAGCGTAGCTAGCGGGGGTACCTACGAGCAGTACTTC
cdr3_aa: CASSVASGGTYEQYF

clone_size: -
d_call: -
j_call: TRBJ1-1
v_call: TRBV10-3
cdr3_nt: TGTGCCCTCAGGGATAAAATGAACACTGAAGCTTTCTTT
cdr3_aa: CALRDKMNTEAFF

clone_size: medium-sized
d_call: -
j_call: TRBJ1-1
v_call: TRBV29-1
cdr3_nt: TGCAGCGTTGAATACACTGAAGCTTTCTTT
cdr3_aa: CSVEYTEAFF

clone_size: -
d_call: -
j_call: TRBJ2-5
v_call: TRBV7-6
cdr3_nt: TGTGCCAGCAGCCGTGGACAGAATCAAGAGACCCAGTACTTC
cdr3_aa: CASSRGQNQETQYF

clone_size: -
d_call: TRBD2
j_call: TRBJ2-3
v_call: TRBV4-2
cdr3_nt: TGTGCCAGCAGCCAAGCGGAGCGGGACACAGATACGCAGTATTTT
cdr3_aa: CASSQAERDTDTQYF

clone_size: -
d_call: -
j_call: TRBJ2-5
v_call: TRBV20-1
cdr3_nt: TGCAGTGCCAGCATTGGAGTAGCGGTACAAGAGACCCAGTACTTC
cdr3_aa: CSASIGVAVQETQYF

clone_size: -
d_call: -
j_call: TRBJ2-5
v_call: TRBV7-7
cdr3_nt: TGTGCTAGCAGCCTCGGGTGGCGGACCGAAGAGACCCAGTACTTC
cdr3_aa: CASSLGWRTEETQYF

clone_size: many
d_call: TRBD1
j_call: TRBJ2-1
v_call: TRBV7-9
cdr3_nt: TGTGCCAGCAGCCTAGGGACAGGGTCCTACAATGAGCAGTTCTTC
cdr3_aa: CASSLGTGSYNEQFF

clone_size: many
d_call: TRBD2
j_call: TRBJ2-7
v_call: TRBV28
cdr3_nt: TGTGCCAGCAACGCGGGAACTAGCGGGGGCTCCCCCTACGAGCAGTACTTC
cdr3_aa: CASNAGTSGGSPYEQYF

clone_size: few
d_call: TRBD1
j_call: TRBJ1-6
v_call: TRBV7-9
cdr3_nt: TGTGCCAGCAGCTTATCAGGGGGCGATTCACCCCTCCACTTT
cdr3_aa: CASSLSGGDSPLHF

clone_size: -
d_call: TRBD1
j_call: TRBJ1-3
v_call: TRBV24-1
cdr3_nt: TGTGCCACCAGTGATTCGGACAGGGAAACTGGAAGCACCATGTGTTTT
cdr3_aa: CATSDSDRETGSTMCF

clone_size: many
d_call: -
j_call: TRBJ2-2
v_call: TRBV15
cdr3_nt: TGTGCCACCAGCACTGGACGGGCATCACGCGGGGGGGAGCTGTTTTTT
cdr3_aa: CATSTGRASRGGELFF

clone_size: -
d_call: TRBD1
j_call: TRBJ2-5
v_call: TRBV7-9
cdr3_nt: TGTGCCAGCAGCTTCCCGACAGGGCACGAGACCCAGTACTTC
cdr3_aa: CASSFPTGHETQYF

clone_size: -
d_call: -
j_call: TRBJ2-5
v_call: TRBV4-1
cdr3_nt: TGCGCCAGCGGCCAGAGAGGAGAGACCCAGTACTTC
cdr3_aa: CASGQRGETQYF

clone_size: medium-sized
d_call: -
j_call: TRBJ2-3
v_call: TRBV20-1
cdr3_nt: TGCAGTGCTAGTGATCTTCTAGAAGCCACAGATACGCAGTATTTT
cdr3_aa: CSASDLLEATDTQYF

clone_size: -
d_call: -
j_call: TRBJ2-4
v_call: TRBV24-1
cdr3_nt: TGTGCCACCAGTGATCCCTCTGACCTTCAAAACATTCAGTACTTC
cdr3_aa: CATSDPSDLQNIQYF

clone_size: many
d_call: TRBD1
j_call: TRBJ2-5
v_call: TRBV6-5
cdr3_nt: TGTGCCAGCAGTCTGCAGACAGGGGATCAAGAGACCCAGTACTTC
cdr3_aa: CASSLQTGDQETQYF

clone_size: -
d_call: -
j_call: TRBJ1-6
v_call: TRBV25-1
cdr3_nt: TGTGCCAGCACCCCAGGGGATAATTCACCCCTCCACTTT
cdr3_aa: CASTPGDNSPLHF

clone_size: many
d_call: -
j_call: TRBJ2-5
v_call: TRBV14
cdr3_nt: TGTGCCAGCAGCAATACAGGGAACCAAGAGACCCAGTACTTC
cdr3_aa: CASSNTGNQETQYF

clone_size: many
d_call: -
j_call: TRBJ2-7
v_call: TRBV19
cdr3_nt: TGTGCCAGTAGTATAGATCGAGGAGGGGCTGGCGAGCAGTACTTC
cdr3_aa: CASSIDRGGAGEQYF